This T cell receptor (beta chain) emerged from a study of glioma-infiltrating T cells. Study at large: Glioblastomas were WHO grade IV, sampled at first diagnosis; low-grade were grade II. Target coverage was roughly 4- to 11-fold for approximately 1 million blood T cells.

The length of the CDR3 is 15 residues. Germline loops: CDR1 LGHNA, CDR2 YNFKEQ. V lost 5 bases to trimming and J lost 7 bases; unmatched junction nucleotides: 8. TCR alpha and beta CDR3 regions were amplified from RNA using iRepertoire nested multiplex PCR. Via MiXCR, TCRdb re-called the multiplex PCR reads, giving one row per CDR3 protein. Of a few hundred thousand distinct CDR3 sequences in the sample, roughly two fifths were seen once. General study points: Very few CDR3 sequences were shared between tissue and blood.

This clonotype was detected many times. Its target is not known. The chain uses TRBV4-2 and TRBJ2-1, with 10 bases identical to TRBD2. Specimen: glioma tissue, nonneoplastic brain tissue, or PBMCs (not recorded which). This clonotype was sampled from a human donor with low-grade glioma or glioblastoma, undergoing nonglioma brain surgery, or in good health (not recorded which). The CDR3 loop reads CASSKTSGRPNEQFF. As DNA, the CDR3 is TGTGCCAGCAGCAAGACTAGCGGGCGTCCTAATGAGCAGTTCTTC.